Described below is a single TCR beta chain sequence and its context. The data originate from a study of cytotoxic CD8 clonotypes in ibrutinib-treated CLL. CDR1 is SGHAT and CDR2 is FQNNGV in the germline V gene. This CDR3 contains 14 residues. Between the trimmed V and J ends, which lost 5 bases and 0 bases, there was a span of 9 bases. The repertoire was sequenced with immunoSEQ multiplex PCR; TCRdb's copy has only in-frame clones and lacks some. The data hold 150,000 to 200,000 clones, with around 72% observed a single time. The V and J genes are TRBV11-2 and TRBJ2-3, with D maybe TRBD2 (6 bases). The starting material was PBMCs, obtained after 24 months of ibrutinib treatment. This sequence originates from a human donor with chronic lymphocytic leukemia. CDR3 residues: CASSTGTSTDTQYF. The CDR3 bases are TGTGCCAGCAGCACCGGGACTAGCACAGATACGCAGTATTTT.